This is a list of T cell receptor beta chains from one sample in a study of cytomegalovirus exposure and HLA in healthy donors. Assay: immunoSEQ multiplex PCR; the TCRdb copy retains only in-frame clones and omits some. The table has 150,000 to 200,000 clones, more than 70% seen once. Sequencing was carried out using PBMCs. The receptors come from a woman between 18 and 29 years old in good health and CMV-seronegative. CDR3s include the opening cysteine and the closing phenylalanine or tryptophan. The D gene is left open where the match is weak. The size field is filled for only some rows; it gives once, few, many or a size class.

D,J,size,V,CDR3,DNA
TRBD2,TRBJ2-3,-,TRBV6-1,CASSPFSGSTDTQYF,TGTGCCAGCAGTCCGTTTAGCGGGAGCACAGATACGCAGTATTTT
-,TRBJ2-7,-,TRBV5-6,CASSLARAHEQYF,TGTGCCAGCAGCTTGGCGAGGGCCCACGAGCAGTACTTC
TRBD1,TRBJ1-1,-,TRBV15,CATSRDLPGQGAVDAFF,TGTGCCACCAGCAGAGATCTTCCGGGACAGGGGGCGGTTGACGCTTTCTTT
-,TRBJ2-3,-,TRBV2,CATRGGGRTTDTQYF,TGTGCCACCCGAGGAGGTGGGAGGACCACAGATACGCAGTATTTT
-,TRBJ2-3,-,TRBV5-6,CASSLMRDTQYF,TGTGCCAGCAGCTTAATGCGAGATACGCAGTATTTT
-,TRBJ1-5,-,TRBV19,CASSIPNYSNQPQHF,TGTGCCAGTAGTATACCCAACTATAGCAATCAGCCCCAGCATTTT
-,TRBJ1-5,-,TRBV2,CASRDRIGGNQPQHF,TGTGCCAGCAGGGACAGAATAGGGGGCAATCAGCCCCAGCATTTT
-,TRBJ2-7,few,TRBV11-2,CASSSLRALQEQYF,TGTGCCAGCAGCTCCCTCAGGGCCCTCCAGGAGCAGTACTTC
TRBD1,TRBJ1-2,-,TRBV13,CASSFLGQGFEGYTF,TGTGCCAGCAGCTTTTTGGGACAGGGGTTTGAGGGCTACACCTTC
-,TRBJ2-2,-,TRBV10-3,CAINGVGRNTGELFF,TGTGCCATCAACGGGGTCGGACGGAACACCGGGGAGCTGTTTTTT
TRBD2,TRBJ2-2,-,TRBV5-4,CASRAGTSNTGELFF,TGTGCCAGCAGGGCCGGGACTAGCAACACCGGGGAGCTGTTTTTT
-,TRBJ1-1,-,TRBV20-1,CSAERYTEAFF,TGCAGTGCGGAGAGGTACACTGAAGCTTTCTTT
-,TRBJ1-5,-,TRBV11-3,CASSLAPGFNQPQHF,TGTGCCAGCAGCTTAGCCCCAGGGTTCAATCAGCCCCAGCATTTT
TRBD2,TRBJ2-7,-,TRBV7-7,CASSPTSGRGEQYF,TGTGCCAGCAGCCCAACTAGCGGGAGGGGTGAGCAGTACTTC
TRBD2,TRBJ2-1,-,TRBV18,CASSPFRGGGKNNEQFF,TGTGCCAGCTCACCATTTCGGGGGGGCGGAAAAAACAATGAGCAGTTCTTC
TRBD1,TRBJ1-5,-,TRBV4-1,CASSYRTGGPSNQPQHF,TGCGCCAGCAGCTACAGGACAGGTGGGCCCTCCAATCAGCCCCAGCATTTT
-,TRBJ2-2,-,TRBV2,CASSEQGGNTGELFF,TGTGCCAGCAGTGAACAGGGAGGGAACACCGGGGAGCTGTTTTTT
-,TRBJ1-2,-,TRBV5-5,CASSFYSRRGDDYGYTF,TGTGCCAGCAGCTTTTATAGTCGAAGAGGCGACGACTATGGCTACACCTTC